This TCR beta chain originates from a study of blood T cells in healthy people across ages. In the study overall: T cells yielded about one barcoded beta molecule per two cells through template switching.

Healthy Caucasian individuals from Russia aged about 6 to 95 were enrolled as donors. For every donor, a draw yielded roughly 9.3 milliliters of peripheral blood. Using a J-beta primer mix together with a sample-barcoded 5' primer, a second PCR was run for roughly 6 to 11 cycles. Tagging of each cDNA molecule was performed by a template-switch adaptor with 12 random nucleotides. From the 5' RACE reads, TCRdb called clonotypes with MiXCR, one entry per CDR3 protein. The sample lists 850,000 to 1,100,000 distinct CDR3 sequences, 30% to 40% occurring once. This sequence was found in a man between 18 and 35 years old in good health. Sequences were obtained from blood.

CDR3 sequence: CASSLVEGPRGYTF. The CDR3 nucleotides are TGCGCCAGCAGCTTGGTTGAGGGCCCTAGGGGCTACACCTTC. The chain uses TRBV5-1 and TRBJ1-2; D is ambiguous. The CDR3 sequence is 14 residues long. Deletions cut 0 bases from V and 8 bases from J, with 14 bases between. Germline lookup yields CDR1 SGHRS and CDR2 YFSETQ.